This entry lists 27 T cell receptor beta chains sequenced from one sample in a study of vaccination and CD4 T cells after COVID-19. With the Oncomine TCR Beta short-read assay, DNA from cultured CD4+ T cells was sequenced. Each CDR3 protein is one row after TCRdb ran MiXCR on the PCR reads. This table holds about 11,000 distinct CDR3 sequences, roughly 45% found once. Their antigen targets remain unknown. Treatment denoted: roughly 10-day PBMC culture with coronavirus spike peptide pools or control peptides (ViraFEST assay). Sequenced input: CD4+ T cells from blood, cultured in vitro. The source is a human donor who had recovered from COVID-19.

The V gene is TRBV27, the J gene TRBJ2-7, with D possibly TRBD2 on 5 matching bases. Germline V gene lookup returns CDR1 MNHEY and CDR2 SMNVEV (reference sequence). Trimming removed 10 bases at V and 10 bases at J, with 26 bases between. The CDR3 contains 14 residues. The CDR3 sequence: CANGLCNFIREQYF. CDR3 nucleotides: TGTGCCAATGGACTCTGCAACTTCATACGAGAACAGTACTTC.

This clonotype was counted between two and nine times. This chain uses TRBV19 with TRBJ1-5; no definite D call. V lost 3 bases and J lost 6, with 9 bases in between. Germline values: CDR1 LNHDA, CDR2 SQIVND (reference sequence). The CDR3 is made up of 13 amino acids. This CDR3 is CASSIGITQPQHF. The CDR3 coding sequence is TGTGCCAGTAGTATCGGTATAACTCAGCCCCAGCATTTT.

This clonotype was recorded a few times. The chain links TRBV20-1 to TRBJ1-2, with D possibly TRBD1 on 6 matching bases. CDR3 length: 12 residues. The germline V gene has CDR1 DFQATT and CDR2 SNEGSKA (reference sequence). Trimming cost V 4 bases and J 5 bases, with 11 bases left between them. The CDR3 region has the DNA TGCAGTGCTACCGGACAGTTATATGGCTACACCTTC. It specifies CSATGQLYGYTF.

The chain employs TRBV6-1 and TRBJ2-2, with D hard to call. CDR1 and CDR2 from the germline V gene are MNHNS and SASEGT. V was trimmed by 6 bases and J by 0 bases, leaving 17 bases between them. The CDR3 spans 17 residues. The CDR3 sequence is CASSPREARSNTGELFF. In DNA form, the CDR3 reads TGTGCCAGCAGCCCCAGAGAAGCCAGGTCGAACACCGGGGAGCTGTTTTTT.

The chain recombines TRBV6-2 or TRBV6-3 with TRBJ2-7, with 8 bases aligning to TRBD2. In germline, CDR1 is MNHEY, CDR2 SVGEGT. CDR3 length equals 15 residues. Unmatched junction bases numbered 6, after V lost 3 bases and J lost 2 bases. The CDR3: CASSYFRTSTYEQYF. The CDR3 DNA sequence: TGTGCCAGCAGTTATTTTCGGACTAGCACCTACGAGCAGTACTTC.

By proportion, this clonotype is large (0.1 to 1%). The chain links TRBV6-2 or TRBV6-3 to TRBJ2-7, with D possibly matching TRBD1 (9 bases). Germline-derived CDR1 and CDR2 are MNHEY and SVGEGT. The CDR3 sequence is 19 residues long. V was pared by 4 bases and J by 0 bases, with 25 bases between. CDR3: CASSSLGTRDRVISYEQYF. CDR3 DNA sequence: TGTGCCAGCAGTTCGTTGGGGACTAGGGACAGGGTAATCTCCTACGAGCAGTACTTC.

V gene TRBV5-1 combines with J gene TRBJ2-7; 9 nucleotides line up with TRBD1. The CDR3 sequence is 18 residues long. V shed 8 bases, J shed 4 bases, and the junction held 22 bases outside the gene matches. Germline V CDR1 and CDR2: SGHRS, YFSETQ. CDR3 DNA: TGCGCCAGTAGACCCTCCATACAAACAGGGGGCGTAAGGTACGAGCAGTACTTC. It is translated as CASRPSIQTGGVRYEQYF.

The sample holds a few counts of this clonotype. The chain joins TRBV20-1 to TRBJ2-7; D possibly corresponds to TRBD2 (6 bases). The CDR3 loop spans 14 amino acids. V lost 1 base to trimming and J lost 0 bases, with 10 bases between them. Germline CDR1 and CDR2: DFQATT and SNEGSKA (reference sequence). The chain's CDR3 is CSARVVADSYEQYF. CDR3 in DNA: TGCAGTGCTAGAGTCGTAGCGGACTCCTACGAGCAGTACTTC.

The chain recombines TRBV5-1 with TRBJ1-6, with D possibly TRBD1 on 6 matching bases. Germline loops: CDR1 SGHRS, CDR2 YFSETQ. The CDR3 spans 15 residues. Trimming cost V 0 bases and J 7 bases, with 11 bases left between them. CDR3 loop: CASSLGDRFNSPLHF. In DNA form, the CDR3 reads TGCGCCAGCAGCTTGGGCGACAGGTTCAATTCACCCCTCCACTTT.

V is TRBV2 and J is TRBJ2-3, with D perhaps TRBD1 (5 bases). In germline, CDR1 is SNHLY, CDR2 FYNNEI. The CDR3 consists of 16 residues. V gave up 4 bases and J gave up 0 bases, with 14 bases separating them. Written as DNA, the CDR3 is TGTGCCAGCAGTGTTTCGACAAGACAGAGCACAGATACGCAGTATTTT. Translating gives CASSVSTRQSTDTQYF.

In its sample, this clonotype ranks as medium-sized. The CDR3 loop reads CSASRQLEAFF. The CDR3 DNA reads as TGCAGTGCTTCAAGACAGCTTGAAGCTTTCTTT. This chain uses TRBV20-1 with TRBJ1-1; D may be TRBD1 (5 bases). This CDR3 is 11 amino acids long. Germline CDR1 DFQATT, CDR2 SNEGSKA (reference sequence). The V end lost 5 bases, the J end lost 7 bases, and 11 bases lay between the germline ends.

This chain links TRBV5-8 with TRBJ1-2; no firm D call. CDR3 length equals 16 residues. The V gene lost 3 bases and the J gene lost 7 bases, with 22 bases spanning the gap. The germline gives CDR1 SGHTS, CDR2 YDEGEE. In DNA, the CDR3 is TGTGCCAGCAGCTCGGAGCACCGGACGGGGTGGGGTGGCTACACCTTC. Amino acid sequence: CASSSEHRTGWGGYTF.

Remarks on this clonotype: This may arise from a read error, as a much more abundant clone is one base away. The genes are TRBV15 and TRBJ2-5, with D possibly being TRBD2 (6 bases). Germline loops: CDR1 LNHNV, CDR2 YYDKDF (reference sequence). The CDR3 is 13 amino acids. The CDR3 region has the DNA TGTGTCACCAGCACCTTAGCGGAAGAGACCCAGTACTTC. Amino acid sequence: CVTSTLAEETQYF.

The chain has TRBV14 and TRBJ1-6; a possible D gene is TRBD1 (5 bases). V lost 4 bases to trimming and J lost 5 bases, with 12 bases between them. This CDR3 is built from 15 residues. Per germline, CDR1 SGHDN and CDR2 FVKESK. CDR3 in DNA: TGTGCCAGCAGCCCCTCGGGACGGGATAATTCACCCCTCCACTTT. Its translation is CASSPSGRDNSPLHF.

This clonotype was counted a few times. V usage is TRBV2 and J usage is TRBJ1-5; D remains ambiguous. Trimming removed 2 bases at V and 5 bases at J, with 10 bases between. This CDR3 contains 14 residues. The germline V gene has CDR1 SNHLY and CDR2 FYNNEI. The CDR3 coding sequence is TGTGCCAGCAGTGAAAGAGGGAGAGATCAGCCCCAGCATTTT. Translation: CASSERGRDQPQHF. The complete variable domain, with remaining parts taken from reference TRBV2 and TRBJ1-5, reads EPEVTQTPSHQVTQMGQEVILRCVPISNHLYFYWYRQILGQKVEFLVSFYNNEISEKSEIFDDQFSVERPDGSNFTLKIRSTKLEDSAMYFCASSERGRDQPQHFGDGTRLSIL.

This rearrangement joins TRBV11-2 to TRBJ1-1; D remains ambiguous. CDR3 size: 11 residues. V was shortened by 8 bases and J by 10 bases, with 14 bases between the two germline ends. Germline V gives CDR1 SGHAT, CDR2 FQNNGV. DNA for the CDR3: TGTGCCAGCGGTACAAAGATGGGAGCTTTCTTT. Residues: CASGTKMGAFF.

The V gene is TRBV21-1, the J gene TRBJ2-4. TRBV21-1 is termed a pseudogene. This CDR3 has 14 residues. The CDR3, as DNA: TGTGCCAGCAGTGGTGTGTGGGCCAAAAACATTCAGTACTTC. Translation gives CASSGVWAKNIQYF.

Only a few counts were recorded for this clonotype. The chain uses TRBV6-1 and TRBJ1-5; D gene uncertain. V dropped 6 bases and J dropped 7 bases, with 13 bases sitting between them. In germline, CDR1 is MNHNS, CDR2 SASEGT. This CDR3 contains 13 residues. The CDR3 region has the DNA TGTGCCAGCAGGGTTTGGGCGGAACAGCCCCAGCATTTT. It is translated as CASRVWAEQPQHF.

This clonotype was detected a few times. J is TRBJ2-5 and V is TRBV20-1, with 9 positions matching TRBD1. V lost 6 bases and J lost 5; bases outside the gene matches: 10. CDR3 length: 14 amino acids. The V gene's germline CDR1 is DFQATT and CDR2 SNEGSKA (reference sequence). DNA for the CDR3: TGCAGTGCAAGGGACAGGGCCCGATTTGAGACCCAGTACTTC. Its protein product is CSARDRARFETQYF.

The chain joins TRBV9 to TRBJ1-1; TRBD1 matches at 7 bases. After removal of 3 bases from V and 2 bases from J, the junction contained 7 bases not matched to a gene. Germline V gives CDR1 SGDLS, CDR2 YYNGEE. The CDR3 length is 15 residues. The CDR3 reads CASSAQDRVNTEAFF. As DNA, the CDR3 is TGTGCCAGCAGCGCCCAAGACAGGGTCAACACTGAAGCTTTCTTT.

This chain joins TRBV24-1 and TRBJ1-2, with D possibly TRBD1 on 6 matching bases. The CDR3 sequence is 14 residues long. Germline V gives CDR1 KGHDR, CDR2 SFDVKD. Trimming removed 1 base from V and 5 bases from J, with 10 bases in between. CDR3 loop: CATSDFRTEYGYTF. Here the CDR3 DNA reads TGTGCCACCAGTGATTTTAGGACAGAGTATGGCTACACCTTC.

The chain combines TRBV7-2 with TRBJ2-3; no clear D gene. The germline CDR1 and CDR2 sequences are SGHTA and FQGNSA. V lost 5 bases and J 2 bases, leaving 11 bases between the germline ends. The CDR3 length is 14 residues. The DNA for the CDR3 is TGTGCCAGCAGCCACCGTCTCACCACAGATACGCAGTATTTT. It codes for CASSHRLTTDTQYF.

The genes are TRBV20-1 and TRBJ2-7; tentative D call: TRBD1 (5 bases). The CDR3 consists of 11 residues. With 4 bases removed from V and 4 bases from J, the gap between germline ends came to 8 bases. CDR1 and CDR2 (germline): DFQATT, SNEGSKA (reference sequence). The CDR3 is CSATTDYEQYF. DNA of the CDR3: TGCAGTGCTACGACAGATTACGAGCAGTACTTC.

This clonotype was detected a few times. This chain uses TRBV24-1 with TRBJ1-5; no clear D. Trimming shortened V by 2 bases and J by 5 bases, and 15 bases separated the two germline ends. CDR3 length: 16 residues. Germline-derived CDR1 and CDR2 are KGHDR and SFDVKD. As DNA, the CDR3 is TGTGCCACCAGTGATTCAGGCGTAGGATACGATCAGCCCCAGCATTTT. Protein product: CATSDSGVGYDQPQHF.

This chain links TRBV15 with TRBJ2-7, with D unclear. This CDR3 has 13 amino acids. The ends were cut back, 1 base at V and 1 base at J, with 5 bases in the middle. Germline CDR1 is LNHNV and CDR2 is YYDKDF (reference sequence). The CDR3 protein is CATSRVQSYEQYF. Here the CDR3 DNA reads TGTGCCACCAGCAGAGTTCAGTCCTACGAGCAGTACTTC.

This clonotype is medium-sized within its sample. This chain uses TRBV7-3 with TRBJ2-2; TRBD2 might be the D (7 bases). The length of the CDR3 is 17 residues. Germline-derived CDR1 and CDR2 are SGHTA and FQGTGA. Deletions cut 5 bases from V and 5 bases from J, with 21 bases between. The CDR3 coding sequence is TGTGCCAGCAGCCGAGGGGGGGGCGGGAGCGGAACCGGGGAGCTGTTTTTT. Protein sequence: CASSRGGGGSGTGELFF.

This clonotype turned up a few times. The V gene is TRBV20-1, the J gene TRBJ1-6; maybe TRBD1 (5 bases). The V gene lost 3 bases and the J gene lost 8 bases, with 17 bases spanning the gap. The CDR3 is 15 amino acids. Germline V gene data show CDR1 as DFQATT and CDR2 as SNEGSKA (reference sequence). The CDR3 region is CSASLGQGSYSPLHF. The CDR3 DNA reads TGCAGTGCTAGTCTGGGGCAGGGCTCCTATTCACCCCTCCACTTT.